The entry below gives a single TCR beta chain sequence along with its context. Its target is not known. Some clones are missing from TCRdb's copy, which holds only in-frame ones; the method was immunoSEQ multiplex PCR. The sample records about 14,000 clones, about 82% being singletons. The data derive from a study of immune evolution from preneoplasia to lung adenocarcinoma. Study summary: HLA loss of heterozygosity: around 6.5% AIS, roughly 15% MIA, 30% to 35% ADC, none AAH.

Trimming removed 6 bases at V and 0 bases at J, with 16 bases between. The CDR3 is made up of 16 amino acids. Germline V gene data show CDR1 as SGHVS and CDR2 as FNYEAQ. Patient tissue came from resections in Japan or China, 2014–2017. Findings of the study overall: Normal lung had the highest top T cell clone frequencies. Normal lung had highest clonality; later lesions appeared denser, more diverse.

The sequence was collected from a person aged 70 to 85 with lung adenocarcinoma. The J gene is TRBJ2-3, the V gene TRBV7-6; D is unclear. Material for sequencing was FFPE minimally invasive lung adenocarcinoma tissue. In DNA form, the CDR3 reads TGTGCCAGCAGTCCGGACCGAGTTAAGAGCACAGATACGCAGTATTTT. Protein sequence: CASSPDRVKSTDTQYF. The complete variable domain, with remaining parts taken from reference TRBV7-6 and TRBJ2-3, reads GAGVSQSPRYKVTKRGQDVALRCDPISGHVSLYWYRQALGQGPEFLTYFNYEAQQDKSGLPNDRFSAERPEGSISTLTIQRTEQRDSAMYRCASSPDRVKSTDTQYFGPGTRLTVL.